This T cell receptor (beta chain) emerged from a study of blood T cell repertoires in COVID-19. The assay was immunoSEQ multiplex PCR, and TCRdb's table has in-frame clones only and misses some. The table has some 70,000 clones, around 87% seen once. Sample: peripheral blood. This clonotype originated in a man in his forties or fifties with COVID-19, enrolled during active disease.

The CDR3 nucleotides read TGTGCCAGCAGTTCCCGGGACAGGGAGAGACAAGAGACCCAGTACTTC. Translated, it gives CASSSRDRERQETQYF. The rearrangement joins TRBV6-6 to TRBJ2-5, with TRBD1 identical over 9 bases. This CDR3 spans 16 amino acids. Trimming removed 4 bases from V and 2 bases from J; junction bases left unmatched: 8. Per the germline V gene, CDR1 is MNHNY and CDR2 is SVGAGI (reference sequence).